This T cell receptor beta chain is from a study of cytomegalovirus exposure and HLA in healthy donors. Concerning this clone itself: Its specificity is unknown.

Findings of the study overall: Earlier analysis found most TCR beta V segments productive about 87% or about 30% of the time. HLA-A and HLA-B allele assignments for most subjects were reportedly predicted accurately using TCR beta sequences. Sequencing artifact likely explains a cluster of highly shared sequence variants.

PCR employed 60 Vbeta and 13 Jbeta primers. The method was immunoSEQ multiplex PCR; TCRdb's version includes in-frame clones alone and lacks a portion of them. The table lists around 79,000 clones, over 60% of them singletons, with about 16% in the top ten. The source is a middle-aged woman in good health and CMV-seropositive. The source material was PBMCs.

The CDR3 nucleotides read TGTGCCAGCAGTACGCAACAGGGCGGGAGTGAAAAACTGTTTTTT. This gives the protein CASSTQQGGSEKLFF. The chain uses TRBV28 and TRBJ1-4; tentatively, D is TRBD1 (6 bases). CDR1 MDHEN and CDR2 SYDVKM come from the germline V gene. The CDR3 has 15 residues. The V gene lost 5 bases and the J gene lost 7 bases, with 17 bases spanning the gap.